Shown below are 13 T cell receptor beta chains from a single sample sequenced in a study of T-cell memory formation after mild COVID-19. TCRdb analysed the 5' RACE reads with MiXCR anew, one entry per CDR3 protein. The table shows fewer than 450,000 distinct CDR3 sequences, with roughly 26% occurring only once. Material for sequencing was PBMCs or a T cell subset sorted from them (not recorded which). These receptors were obtained from an adult woman who had mild COVID-19 (a few samples of this study predate the infection). Cell type and time point are not known.

The chain joins TRBV29-1 to TRBJ1-2; 9 positions agree with TRBD1. V was pared by 7 bases and J by 2 bases, with 8 bases of the junction left unmatched. Germline CDR1 reads SQVTM; CDR2 reads ANQGSEA. CDR3 size: 14 residues. CDR3 protein: CSASTGTGNYGYTF. Written as DNA, the CDR3 is TGCAGCGCCTCTACAGGGACAGGGAACTATGGCTACACCTTC.

This clonotype has just a few counts. The genes are TRBV7-2 and TRBJ2-7; D is possibly TRBD1 (5 bases). The CDR3 has 13 residues. The germline V gene encodes CDR1 SGHTA and CDR2 FQGNSA. Trimming took off 3 bases at V and 6 bases at J, with 12 bases between the two ends. Here the CDR3 reads CASSLGPRFEQYF. DNA of the CDR3: TGTGCCAGCAGCTTGGGGCCCCGCTTCGAGCAGTACTTC.

This clonotype came up a few times. V gene TRBV9 combines with J gene TRBJ2-5; 9 bases match TRBD1. The CDR3 sequence is 16 residues long. The J segment lost 2 bases and the V segment lost 2 bases, leaving 7 bases of the junction unmatched. CDR1 SGDLS and CDR2 YYNGEE come from the germline V gene. DNA for the CDR3: TGTGCCAGCAGCGTCCCCAAGACAGGGGGACAAGAGACCCAGTACTTC. It yields the protein CASSVPKTGGQETQYF.

The table lists this clonotype with a few counts. The V call is TRBV6-5, the J call TRBJ2-7; D might be TRBD1 (6 bases). Trimming took 2 bases from V and 5 from J, leaving 13 bases between them. Germline loops: CDR1 MNHEY, CDR2 SVGAGI. CDR3 length: 14 residues. In DNA form, the CDR3 reads TGTGCCAGCAGTTACGGCGCCGGGACAAACGAGCAGTACTTC. Its translation: CASSYGAGTNEQYF.

The chain carries TRBV15 and TRBJ2-5, with a tentative D call TRBD2 (7 bases). V lost 3 bases and J 3 bases, leaving 17 bases between the germline ends. CDR1 is LNHNV and CDR2 is YYDKDF in the germline V gene (reference sequence). CDR3 size: 16 residues. The CDR3 region is CATSRNQGGGKETQYF. DNA for the CDR3: TGTGCCACCAGCAGGAATCAGGGAGGGGGAAAAGAGACCCAGTACTTC.

This clonotype appeared a few times. The chain couples TRBV20-1 to TRBJ2-3; 8 bases map to TRBD2. Germline loops: CDR1 DFQATT, CDR2 SNEGSKA (reference sequence). Trimming took 3 bases from V and 0 from J; bases not matched to a gene: 8. This CDR3 has 16 residues. The DNA of the CDR3 is TGCAGTGCTAGTAACCCCGCGGGGGGAAGCACAGATACGCAGTATTTT. This sequence encodes CSASNPAGGSTDTQYF.

V and J are TRBV5-1 and TRBJ2-3; perhaps TRBD2 as D (5 bases). The CDR3 sequence is 16 residues long. CDR1 is SGHRS and CDR2 is YFSETQ in the germline V gene. V was trimmed by 1 base and J by 1 base, leaving 13 bases between them. CDR3 nucleotide sequence: TGCGCCAGCAGCTTGTTCTTAAAGGAGGGCACAGATACGCAGTATTTT. It is translated as CASSLFLKEGTDTQYF. The full variable domain, with the rest looked up from reference TRBV5-1 and TRBJ2-3, is KAGVTQTPRYLIKTRGQQVTLSCSPISGHRSVSWYQQTPGQGLQFLFEYFSETQRNKGNFPGRFSGRQFSNSRSEMNVSTLELGDSALYLCASSLFLKEGTDTQYFGPGTRLTVL.

The J gene is TRBJ1-4, the V gene TRBV5-6; D remains unclear. V was cut by 0 bases and J by 5 bases, with 8 bases left in between. Germline V gene data show CDR1 as SGHDT and CDR2 as YYEEEE. This CDR3 region has 14 residues. CDR3 amino acids: CASSLDGKNEKLFF. For the CDR3, the DNA is TGTGCCAGCAGCTTGGACGGAAAAAATGAAAAACTGTTTTTT.

V is TRBV20-1 and J is TRBJ1-3; D may be TRBD1 (6 bases). The CDR3 totals 17 residues. V shed 3 bases and J shed 0 bases, with 18 bases lying between them. Germline V gene lookup returns CDR1 DFQATT and CDR2 SNEGSKA (reference sequence). CDR3 bases: TGCAGTGCTAGGAAAGGTGGGGGCAGCTCCTCTGGAAACACCATATATTTT. Its protein product is CSARKGGGSSSGNTIYF.

There are a few counts of this clonotype. The chain links TRBV4-3 to TRBJ2-1; TRBD2 matches 16 bases. Germline CDR1 reads LGHNA; CDR2 reads YSLEER. The CDR3 extends over 21 amino acids. The V gene end was trimmed by 4 bases and the J gene end by 1 base; junction bases not matched to a gene: 13. The CDR3 region has the DNA TGCGCCAGCAGCCGAAAGAGGGGACTAGCGGGAGGGGGGCCTTCCTACAATGAGCAGTTCTTC. This sequence encodes CASSRKRGLAGGGPSYNEQFF.

This sequence joins TRBV15 and TRBJ2-1; D could derive from TRBD1 or TRBD2 (5 bases each). V lost 0 bases and J 2 bases, leaving 8 bases between the germline ends. This CDR3 region has 15 residues. Germline lookup yields CDR1 LNHNV and CDR2 YYDKDF (reference sequence). The CDR3 DNA reads as TGTGCCACCAGCAGAGAGGGACGGGCCTACAATGAGCAGTTCTTC. As protein: CATSREGRAYNEQFF.

This clonotype was seen a few times. The genes are TRBV29-1 and TRBJ2-5, with TRBD1 matching 7 bases. The CDR3 is 13 residues long. The V and J ends lost 6 bases and 2 bases, in that order; junction bases with no gene match: 6. The germline V gene encodes CDR1 SQVTM and CDR2 ANQGSEA. As DNA, the CDR3 is TGCAGCGTCGAGATACAGGGGCAAGAGACCCAGTACTTC. Its translation: CSVEIQGQETQYF.

In its sample, this clonotype was seen a few times. The rearrangement links TRBV6-5 to TRBJ1-4; TRBD1 might be the D (6 bases). V lost 6 bases and J 3 bases, leaving 11 bases between the germline ends. The CDR3 runs to 14 residues. CDR1 and CDR2 (germline): MNHEY, SVGAGI. The CDR3 is CASRRGSANEKLFF. In DNA, the CDR3 is TGTGCCAGCAGAAGGGGGTCCGCTAATGAAAAACTGTTTTTT.